A selection of T cell receptor beta chains follows, all from one sample in a study of T cells in Graves' hyperthyroidism and ophthalmopathy. TCRdb itself ran the multiplex PCR reads through MiXCR, one entry per CDR3 protein. The table lists fewer than 250,000 distinct CDR3 sequences, about 24% of them singletons, with roughly a third in the top ten. Specimen: blood. Receptor source: a middle-aged woman with Graves' ophthalmopathy. The CDR3 runs from the conserved cysteine through the conserved F or W. The D gene is left open where the match is weak. Size is omitted from some rows. Given values are once, few, many or a class for expanded clones.

V	J	size	D	DNA	CDR3
TRBV6-1	TRBJ2-5	.	.	TGTGCCAGCAGAAAACAGGGCCGGGAGACCCAGTACTTC	CASRKQGRETQYF
TRBV28	TRBJ1-5	.	TRBD1	TGTGCCAGCAGTGCGATAGGGACAGTGCAACCCCAGCATTTT	CASSAIGTVQPQHF
TRBV11-2	TRBJ2-7	many	.	TGTGCCTGCAGCTTAGATCGGGACTCTTACTACTCCTACGAGCAGTACTTC	CACSLDRDSYYSYEQYF
TRBV6-2/TRBV6-3	TRBJ2-5	many	.	TGTGCCAGCAGTTCCCCGGGACACTACTCCGGAGACCAGTACTTC	CASSSPGHYSGDQYF
TRBV2	TRBJ1-2	.	TRBD1	TGTGCCAGCAGGGACAGGTCAGGCTATGGCTACACCTTC	CASRDRSGYGYTF
TRBV7-8	TRBJ2-7	many	.	TGTGCCAGCAGCACTAGATGGGACTCCTACGAGCAGTACTTC	CASSTRWDSYEQYF
TRBV12-3/TRBV12-4	TRBJ1-2	.	.	TGTGCCAGCAGGCGGGGGGTGGACGATGGCTACACCTTC	CASRRGVDDGYTF
TRBV12-3/TRBV12-4	TRBJ2-2	.	.	TGTGCCAGCCGGGAGAACACCGGGGAGCTGTTTTTT	CASRENTGELFF
TRBV30	TRBJ2-7	many	.	TGTGCCTGGAAGTGGACGCCGCTCTCCTACGAGCAGTACTTC	CAWKWTPLSYEQYF
TRBV2	TRBJ1-5	.	TRBD1	TGTGCCAGCAGTCCAGGGACAGGGGAGGACCGCGAAGCTTTT	CASSPGTGEDREAF
TRBV26	TRBJ2-7	.	.	TGTGCCATCTCCAACACTAGGCAGGGTGAGCAGTACTTC	CAISNTRQGEQYF
TRBV6-5	TRBJ2-1	many	TRBD1	TGTGCCAGCAGTTCACCTGGACAGGGTTTAAATGAGCAGTTCTTC	CASSSPGQGLNEQFF
TRBV19	TRBJ1-5	.	TRBD1	TGTGCCAGTAGCACCGGGACAGGGTTGACTAGCAATCAGCCCCAGCATTTT	CASSTGTGLTSNQPQHF
TRBV20-1	TRBJ1-5	many	.	TGCAGTGCTAGTCCTCAATTTGGGCCCCAGCATTTT	CSASPQFGPQHF
TRBV28	TRBJ2-7	many	.	TGTGCCAGCAGCCCCTCTTTGACAGGACCCTACGAGCAGTACTTC	CASSPSLTGPYEQYF
TRBV28	TRBJ2-4	many	.	TGTGCCAGCAGCCCTTTTGGAAACATTCAGTACTTC	CASSPFGNIQYF
TRBV20-1	TRBJ1-5	.	TRBD1	TGCAGTGCTACAGATCGGGACAGGGGGCTTGGTAACAATCAGCCCCAGCATTTT	CSATDRDRGLGNNQPQHF
TRBV30	TRBJ2-7	many	.	TGTGCCTGGAGCGACGGTGTGTTCCCCTTCGAGCAGTACTTC	CAWSDGVFPFEQYF
TRBV25-1	TRBJ2-7	many	TRBD1	TGTGCCAGCAGCTTACAGGGGGCGCGGTACGAGCAGTACTTC	CASSLQGARYEQYF
TRBV20-1	TRBJ1-1	many	.	TGCAGGGCACAGCGACCTGAAGCTTTCTTT	CRAQRPEAFF